These T cell receptor beta chains were read from a single sample in a study of Ad26.COV2.S vaccination and SARS-CoV-2 variants. Profiled with immunoSEQ multiplex PCR; TCRdb holds only in-frame clones, not every one. Counted here are fewer than 400,000 clones, more than 70% occurring once; the ten biggest clones make up more than 1.5%. This specimen was peripheral blood, taken in a trial of Ad26.COV2.S vaccine versus placebo. These receptors originate from a person aged 18-60 years who received the Ad26.COV2.S COVID-19 vaccine or a placebo. The CDR3 runs from the conserved cysteine through the conserved F or W. A D gene is named only where the DNA matches it firmly.

cdr3_aa | d_call | j_call | v_call
CASSYSDGFYGYTF | NA | TRBJ1-2 | TRBV6-2/TRBV6-3
CASSYDNRANTEAFF | NA | TRBJ1-1 | TRBV11-2
CASSLIGVGEQFF | NA | TRBJ2-1 | TRBV5-4
CASSWDSKPNYGYTF | TRBD1 | TRBJ1-2 | TRBV25-1
CASSYYSVGDNSPLHF | NA | TRBJ1-6 | TRBV27
CASTTIGTGSVALHF | NA | TRBJ1-6 | TRBV19
CASSQVQKQETQYF | NA | TRBJ2-5 | TRBV4-1
CASSAMGQGNTEAFF | TRBD1 | TRBJ1-1 | TRBV2
CASSQQETQYF | NA | TRBJ2-5 | TRBV14
CASSANLRETQYF | NA | TRBJ2-5 | TRBV6-5
CASSRQGAAGELFF | TRBD1 | TRBJ2-2 | TRBV19
CASSQGINTEAFF | NA | TRBJ1-1 | TRBV3-1/TRBV3-2
CASRGGQGAGYTF | TRBD1 | TRBJ1-2 | TRBV2
CAISESNSNTGELFF | NA | TRBJ2-2 | TRBV10-3
CASRSGPPYEQYF | NA | TRBJ2-7 | TRBV2
CASSQVVGRGYDGYTF | NA | TRBJ1-2 | TRBV4-1
CASSPLVGAGTGVNTGELFF | TRBD1 | TRBJ2-2 | TRBV14
CASSLRTGANVLTF | NA | TRBJ2-6 | TRBV27
CAIRGTDYNSPLHF | TRBD1 | TRBJ1-6 | TRBV10-3
CATSRQYPDSGNYGYTF | NA | TRBJ1-2 | TRBV15
CASLSTKGLNSPLHF | NA | TRBJ1-6 | TRBV19
CASSYGLSRGNEQFF | NA | TRBJ2-1 | TRBV6-5
CSAWDGSGSFF | NA | TRBJ1-1 | TRBV20-1
CTSSQDPMGLAGGLGGTDTQYF | NA | TRBJ2-3 | TRBV1
CASSSRPGEYEQYF | NA | TRBJ2-7 | TRBV3-1/TRBV3-2
CASSSGLGNYGYTF | NA | TRBJ1-2 | TRBV7-9
CASSLIGGTEAFF | NA | TRBJ1-1 | TRBV12-3/TRBV12-4
CASSGGLALSYNEQFF | TRBD2 | TRBJ2-1 | TRBV9
CASSESRGVSGANVLTF | NA | TRBJ2-6 | TRBV2